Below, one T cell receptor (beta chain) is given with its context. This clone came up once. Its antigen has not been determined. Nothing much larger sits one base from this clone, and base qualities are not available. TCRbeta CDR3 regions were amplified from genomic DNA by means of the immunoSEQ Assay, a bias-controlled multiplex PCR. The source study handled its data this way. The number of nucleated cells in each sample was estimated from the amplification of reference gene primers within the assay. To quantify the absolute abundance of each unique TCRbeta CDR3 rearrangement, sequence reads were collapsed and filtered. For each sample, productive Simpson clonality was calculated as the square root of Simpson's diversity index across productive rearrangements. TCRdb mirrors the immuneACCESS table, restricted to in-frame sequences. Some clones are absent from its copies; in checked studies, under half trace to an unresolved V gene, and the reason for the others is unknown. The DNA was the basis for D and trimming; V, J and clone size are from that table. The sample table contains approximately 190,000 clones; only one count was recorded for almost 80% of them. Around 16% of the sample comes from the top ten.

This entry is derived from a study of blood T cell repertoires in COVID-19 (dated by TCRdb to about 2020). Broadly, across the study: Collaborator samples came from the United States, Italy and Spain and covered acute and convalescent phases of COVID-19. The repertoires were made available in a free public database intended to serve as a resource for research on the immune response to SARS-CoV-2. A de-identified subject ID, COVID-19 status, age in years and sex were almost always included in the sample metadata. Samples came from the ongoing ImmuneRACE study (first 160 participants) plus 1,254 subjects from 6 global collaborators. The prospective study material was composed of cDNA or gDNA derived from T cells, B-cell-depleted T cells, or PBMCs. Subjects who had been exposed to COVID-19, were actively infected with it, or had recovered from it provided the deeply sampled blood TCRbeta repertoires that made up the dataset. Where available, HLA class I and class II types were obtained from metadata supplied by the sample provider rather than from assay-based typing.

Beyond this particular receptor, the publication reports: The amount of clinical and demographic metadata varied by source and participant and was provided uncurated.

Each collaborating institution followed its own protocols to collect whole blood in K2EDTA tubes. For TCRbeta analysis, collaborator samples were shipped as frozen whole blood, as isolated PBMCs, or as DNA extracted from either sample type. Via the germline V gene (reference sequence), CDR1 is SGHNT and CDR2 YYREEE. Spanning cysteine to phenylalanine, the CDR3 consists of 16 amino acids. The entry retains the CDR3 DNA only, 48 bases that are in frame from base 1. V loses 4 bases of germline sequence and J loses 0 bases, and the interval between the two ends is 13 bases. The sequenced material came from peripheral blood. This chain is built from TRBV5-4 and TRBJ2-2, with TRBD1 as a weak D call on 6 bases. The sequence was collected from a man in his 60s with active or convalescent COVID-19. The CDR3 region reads CASSLGQSTNTGELFF. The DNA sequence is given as TGTGCCAGCAGCCTCGGACAGTCTACGAACACCGGGGAGCTGTTTTTT. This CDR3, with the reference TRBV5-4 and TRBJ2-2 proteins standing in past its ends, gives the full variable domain ETGVTQSPTHLIKTRGQQVTLRCSSQSGHNTVSWYQQALGQGPQFIFQYYREEENGRGNFPPRFSGLQFPNYSSELNVNALELDDSALYLCASSLGQSTNTGELFFGEGSRLTVL.